This T cell receptor beta chain was profiled in a study of T cell repertoires in cytomegalovirus infection. Study-level background: Public TCR beta signatures were indicative of both CMV infection and a matching HLA type.

V shed 5 bases and J shed 5 bases, with 10 bases lying between them. Germline V CDR1 and CDR2: SGHTA, FQGTGA. The CDR3 consists of 13 residues. In its sample, this clonotype was seen once. The antigen remains unidentified. TCRdb fed the reads into MiXCR, producing one record per CDR3 protein. The table lists under 150,000 distinct CDR3 sequences, 20% to 30% of them singletons, with roughly 35% in the top ten. Overall study findings and caveats: Dominant in the ex vivo response were TCR beta clonotypes restricted by HLA-C and specific for CMV. Totalled public TCR beta family frequency picked out people who carried CMV plus the relevant HLA.

The V gene is TRBV7-3, the J gene TRBJ2-1; TRBD1 or TRBD2 may be the D gene (5 bases each). Sample: PBMCs, sequenced either directly or after in vitro stimulation (not recorded which). The TCR was taken from a human donor in good health (CMV status not recorded). Some clones in this sample may be carry-over from other donors' samples. The CDR3 bases are TGTGCCAGCAGCCTTATGGGGGACAATGAGCAGTTCTTC. This sequence encodes CASSLMGDNEQFF.